The 13 T cell receptor beta chains reported below all come from one sample, sequenced in a study of vaccination and CD4 T cells after COVID-19. Their antigens are not known. The study sequenced cultured CD4+ T cell DNA using the Oncomine TCR Beta short-read assay. TCRdb recomputed calls from the PCR reads with MiXCR, one row per CDR3 protein. Of 20,000 to 25,000 distinct CDR3 sequences detected, around two fifths appear once; the ten largest clones hold around an eighth. Treatment indicated: approximately 10-day PBMC culture with coronavirus spike peptide pools or control peptides (ViraFEST assay). The sequenced sample consisted of CD4+ T cells from blood, cultured in vitro. Receptors were obtained from a human donor who had recovered from COVID-19.

This clonotype appeared a few times. V usage is TRBV20-1 and J usage is TRBJ2-5; 7 bases are shared with TRBD2. The V segment lost 0 bases and the J segment 5 bases; nucleotides outside the gene matches: 9. The germline CDR1 and CDR2 sequences are DFQATT and SNEGSKA (reference sequence). The CDR3 has 15 amino acids. CDR3 sequence reads: CSARDPTGGGETQYF. The CDR3 DNA sequence: TGCAGTGCTAGAGATCCGACGGGAGGCGGGGAGACCCAGTACTTC.

This clonotype has just a few counts. The CDR3 region is CAISAGVGTGHNYGYTF. Here the CDR3 DNA reads TGTGCCATCAGTGCGGGTGTCGGAACAGGCCATAACTATGGCTACACCTTC. The chain couples TRBV10-3 to TRBJ1-2; TRBD1 might be the D (5 bases). Trimming removed 4 bases from V and 1 base from J, with 19 bases in between. CDR1 and CDR2 (germline): ENHRY, SYGVKD. The CDR3 runs to 17 residues.

The V gene is TRBV6-1, the J gene TRBJ1-6; D may be TRBD1 (6 bases). CDR1 is MNHNS, CDR2 SASEGT, per germline. The CDR3 is 16 residues long. The ends were cut back, 7 bases at V and 0 bases at J, with 13 bases in the middle. The chain's CDR3 is CASTRGATSYNSPLHF. In DNA form, the CDR3 reads TGTGCCAGCACCCGGGGGGCGACCTCCTATAATTCACCCCTCCACTTT.

The gene calls are TRBV7-9 and TRBJ2-3; D call uncertain. Germline lookup yields CDR1 SEHNR and CDR2 FQNEAQ (reference sequence). The CDR3 length is 15 residues. Trimming took 2 bases from V and 2 from J, leaving 11 bases between them. CDR3 nucleotide sequence: TGTGCCAGCAGCTTATTAAGTCCCACCACAGATACGCAGTATTTT. Its translation is CASSLLSPTTDTQYF.

V gene TRBV6-4 combines with J gene TRBJ2-1; tentatively, D is TRBD1 (5 bases). CDR1 and CDR2 from the germline V gene are MRHNA and SNTAGT. The germline V and J ends were trimmed by 6 bases and 5 bases, with 17 bases remaining between them. The CDR3 runs 15 residues. For the CDR3, the DNA is TGTGCCAGCAGGGCGAGACAGACGTTTGACAATGAGCAGTTCTTC. It specifies CASRARQTFDNEQFF.

The chain employs TRBV7-2 and TRBJ2-3, with 13 bases matching TRBD2. V lost 4 bases, J lost 5 bases, and 3 bases stayed unmatched. Looked up from germline, CDR1 is SGHTA and CDR2 is FQGNSA. The length of the CDR3 is 15 residues. CDR3 region: CASSSWTSGRDTQYF. The CDR3 coding sequence is TGTGCCAGCAGCTCCTGGACTAGCGGGAGAGATACGCAGTATTTT.

The chain is built from TRBV20-1 and TRBJ2-4, with 11 bases aligning to TRBD2. Germline V gene sequence: CDR1 DFQATT, CDR2 SNEGSKA (reference sequence). With V trimmed by 6 bases and J by 0 bases, 4 bases remained unmatched. The CDR3 extends over 15 amino acids. CDR3 nucleotide sequence: TGCAGTGCGGGGACTAGCGGTTTAGCCAAAAACATTCAGTACTTC. Protein sequence: CSAGTSGLAKNIQYF.

This chain links TRBV12-3 or TRBV12-4 with TRBJ2-7; no reliable D call. Trimming took 6 bases from V and 5 from J, leaving 8 bases between them. This CDR3 is 11 amino acids long. The CDR3 reads CASRQRNEQYF. CDR3 bases: TGTGCCAGCAGACAGAGGAACGAGCAGTACTTC.

The V and J genes are TRBV6-1 and TRBJ2-1, with TRBD1 identical over 9 bases. The CDR3 loop spans 16 amino acids. CDR1 and CDR2 from the germline V gene are MNHNS and SASEGT. J was trimmed by 3 bases and V by 8 bases; bases with no gene match: 11. The CDR3 nucleotides read TGTGCCAGCGCGGACAGGGGAAGAACTCGCTACAATGAGCAGTTCTTC. The encoded protein is CASADRGRTRYNEQFF.

In its sample, this clonotype was seen a few times. This rearrangement joins TRBV7-6 to TRBJ2-2; tentative D call: TRBD2 (5 bases). V was trimmed by 6 bases and J by 0 bases, leaving 5 bases between them. CDR1 is SGHVS and CDR2 is FNYEAQ in the germline V gene. The CDR3 consists of 13 residues. The CDR3 spells CASRGANTGELFF. CDR3 nucleotide sequence: TGTGCCAGCAGGGGAGCGAACACCGGGGAGCTGTTTTTT.

Only a few counts were recorded for this clonotype. The V and J genes are TRBV7-9 and TRBJ1-2; 8 nucleotides align to TRBD1. This CDR3 spans 15 amino acids. Germline assignment: CDR1 SEHNR and CDR2 FQNEAQ (reference sequence). V shed 3 bases and J 4 bases; nucleotides not matched to a gene: 7. The CDR3 here is CASSLETGAFYGYTF. For the CDR3, the DNA is TGTGCCAGCAGCTTGGAGACAGGGGCCTTCTATGGCTACACCTTC.

The chain links TRBV5-1 to TRBJ2-1; TRBD1 is a possible D gene (5 bases). The germline V gene has CDR1 SGHRS and CDR2 YFSETQ. CDR3 size: 13 residues. The germline V and J ends were trimmed by 0 bases and 10 bases, with 11 bases remaining between them. CDR3 residues: CASSLVDRREQFF. DNA of the CDR3: TGCGCCAGCAGCTTGGTAGACAGAAGAGAGCAGTTCTTC.

V gene TRBV30 combines with J gene TRBJ1-1, with TRBD1 as a possible D gene (5 bases). Germline CDR1 GTSNPN, CDR2 SVGIG (reference sequence). V shed 0 bases and J shed 6 bases, with 14 bases lying between them. CDR3 length equals 14 residues. CDR3 region: CAWSVGTQGAEAFF. For the CDR3, the DNA is TGTGCCTGGAGTGTAGGCACCCAAGGGGCTGAAGCTTTCTTT.